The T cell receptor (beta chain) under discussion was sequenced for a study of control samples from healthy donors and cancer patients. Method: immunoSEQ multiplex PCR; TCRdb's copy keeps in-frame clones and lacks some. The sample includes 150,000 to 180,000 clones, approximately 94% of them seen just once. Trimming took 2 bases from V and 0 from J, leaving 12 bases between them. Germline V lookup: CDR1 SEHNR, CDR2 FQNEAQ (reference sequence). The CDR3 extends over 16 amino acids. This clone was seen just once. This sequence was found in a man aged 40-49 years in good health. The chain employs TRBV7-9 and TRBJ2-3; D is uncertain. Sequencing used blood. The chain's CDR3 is CASSLLFSTSTDTQYF. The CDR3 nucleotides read TGTGCCAGCAGCTTATTGTTCTCGACTAGCACAGATACGCAGTATTTT.